This TCR beta chain originates from a study of radiation and T cells in renal cell carcinoma. Study at large: Nephrectomy followed 15 Gy stereotactic body radiation by 4 weeks. Whole-study results and caveats: Without pretreatment biopsies, baseline tumor clonotype presence was undetermined.

Note on this clone: Its antigen is unidentified.

Noted time point: blood 2 weeks post-SBRT. Treatment reported: 15 Gy SBRT to primary tumor, nephrectomy 4 weeks later. The patient's renal cell carcinoma had clear cell pathology. Here immunoSEQ multiplex PCR was the method, and the copy in TCRdb shows in-frame clones only, minus some. The sample has 150,000 to 190,000 clones, roughly 89% seen once. Germline CDR1 and CDR2: SGHAT and FQNNGV. V was cut by 6 bases and J by 0 bases, with 11 bases left in between. The CDR3 runs to 15 residues. This chain uses TRBV11-2 with TRBJ2-2; tentatively, D is TRBD1 (5 bases). Specimen: blood, collected from a patient whose treatment included radiotherapy and nephrectomy. The TCR comes from a woman aged 45-59 years with renal cell carcinoma. The DNA of the CDR3 is TGTGCCAGCAGGTGGGGCCTTACGAACACCGGGGAGCTGTTTTTT. Residues: CASRWGLTNTGELFF.